This T cell receptor (beta chain) appears in the sequencing data of a study of shared clonotypes between healthy human individuals (dated by TCRdb to 2020 to 2021). Context from the whole study: The cohort comprised two women and a few men aged 18 to 49 years. For each donor, CD4 naive and CD4 memory were each run on three plates, CD8 naive on two plates, and CD8 memory on one plate. To estimate repertoire size and how much clonotypes are shared between individuals, the study performed deep sequencing of blood TCR repertoires from about five healthy adults. To increase sequencing depth and limit assay-specific biases, TCR repertoire library preparation and sequencing were carried out by different laboratories using diverse techniques. Each donor's leukapheresis produced roughly between roughly 0.85 and 10 billion PBMCs. Results the study describes overall, beyond this receptor: Naive subsets generally had larger estimated clonotype richness than memory subsets. Incomplete sequencing was indicated by rarefaction of sorted-subset datasets, despite the large sequencing depth. Because the study included only a small number of donors, the genetic and exposure-history diversity represented was limited. Across a handful of donors, approximately 4.6% of naive CD4, roughly 3.4% of naive CD8, roughly 2.2% of memory CD4, and 0.4% of memory CD8 clonotypes were shared. Pairwise subsampling indicated that sequencing depth was expected to affect the degree of clonotype sharing among donors. Higher generation probabilities were observed for clonotypes shared by all four sorted-subset donors than for non-shared clonotypes. Only blood was sampled, and tissue TCR repertoires likely differ from those in blood.

CD8 naive samples were CD45RO-negative cells positively selected for CCR7, giving a CD45RA+CCR7+ population that excluded TemRA cells. Donors were healthy HIV-negative adults with no recently reported acute infections or vaccinations. Every donor was a Caucasian adult living in Nashville, Tennessee, USA. After blood collection by leukapheresis, PBMCs were isolated using Ficoll-Histopaque density gradient centrifugation and then cryopreserved in the vapor phase of liquid nitrogen. Analytical flow cytometry was used to check the purity and quantity of each magnetically sorted T cell population. From each sorted fraction, genomic DNA was isolated and quantified by UV absorbance on a Nanodrop 2000c. Notes on this clone: This clone's antigen is unknown. Within one base of it there is no much larger clone, and no base qualities were kept.

Clipping removes 0 bases from V and 4 bases from J, with 7 as the unmatched junction base count. As encoded in the germline V gene (reference sequence), CDR1 is MNHEY while CDR2 is SMNVEV. Its CDR3 holds 16 amino acids, cysteine through phenylalanine. Only the CDR3 region is kept as DNA, spanning 48 bases read in frame from base 1. TCR CDR3 regions were amplified from genomic DNA by multiplex PCR using the deep immunoSEQ assay. Extracted genomic DNA from each cell subset was distributed evenly across all wells of several immunoSEQ 96-well plates, and each plate was treated as a replicate. For sorted subsets, each replicate PCR was loaded with 200 ng genomic DNA, equivalent to approximately 27,000 T cell genomes. Purified libraries were quantified with a Qubit 3.0 fluorometer, sized on a Bioanalyzer 2100, and re-quantified with the KAPA Library Quantification kit. A separate single-read 150-cycle Illumina NextSeq 550 flow cell was used to sequence each immunoSEQ 96-well plate. Turning to the authors' computational methods: Because only junctional sequences without quality scores were contained in the immunoSEQ output, filtering matching that applied to full-length reads could not be performed. To assign V/J genes and CDR3, sequences were annotated using PyIR, a Python wrapper for IgBLAST v1.9, with IMGT germline references. Reads were removed for weak V/J assignments (E-value above 1e-6), missing CDR3, stop codons, out-of-frame junctions, or ambiguous translated residues. V3J clonotypes were defined by identical inferred V gene, J gene, and CDR3 amino acid sequence. Percentage overlap between repertoires was computed as shared unique clonotypes divided by the size of the smaller repertoire. Richness of each repertoire was evaluated using RTK rarefaction, the Chao1 estimator, and Recon v2.1 estimates of unobserved clonotypes. Generation probabilities were computed with OLGA for all TCRbeta clonotypes obtained by the gDNA method from a few donors. The source is immuneACCESS, and TCRdb retained only in-frame sequences with V and J called. Part of the clones is not carried over; for the studies checked, unresolved V genes explain less than half of this, and the remainder is unexplained. The V and J calls and clone size come from that table; D and trimming were worked out from the DNA. The sample includes about 580,000 clones, with 95% to 98% observed a single time. The ten largest clones take up 0.25% to 0.35% of the sample.

This TCR derives from a man aged 25 to 45 in good health. The sample consisted of naive CD8+ T cells sorted from blood. This specimen's cell subset or site label, interpreted: CD45RA+CCR7+. The receptor chain draws on TRBV27 and TRBJ2-7, with 9 bases aligning to TRBD1. The bases are TGTGCCAGCAGTTTATCTGCGGGGGACAGGGCGTACGAGCAGTACTTC. Its translation is CASSLSAGDRAYEQYF.